Each of the 21 T cell receptor beta chains below was sequenced from the same sample in a study of T cell repertoires in cytomegalovirus infection (dated by TCRdb to the late 2010s). Antigens of these TCRs are unknown. The sample's treatment or condition label, in plain terms: in vitro stimulation with specific CMV peptide epitopes to enrich CMV-specific T cells. TCRdb records Illumina HiSeq 1500 as the sequencer. The raw public reads went through TCRdb reprocessing: fastp at Q25, MiXCR clone calling, in-frame beta chains kept. Each entry is one CDR3 protein sequence, shown with its most common DNA and genes. Within this sample are about 360,000 distinct CDR3 sequences, with about 35% of them counted one time only. The biggest ten clones account for approximately 13% of the sample. Material: cultured PBMCs, obtained from culture after CMV antigen stimulation. The source is a human donor in good health (CMV status not recorded). Some clones in this sample may be carry-over from other donors' samples.

The rearrangement links TRBV29-1 to TRBJ2-6; perhaps TRBD1 as D (5 bases). Germline CDR1 is SQVTM and CDR2 is ANQGSEA. The CDR3 contains 14 residues. The V gene lost 4 bases and the J gene lost 2 bases, with 9 bases spanning the gap. The CDR3 region is CSVASGTGANVLTF. CDR3 DNA sequence: TGCAGCGTTGCGTCAGGGACTGGGGCCAACGTCCTGACTTTC. Full variable domain (rest looked up from reference TRBV29-1 and TRBJ2-6): SAVISQKPSRDICQRGTSLTIQCQVDSQVTMMFWYRQQPGQSLTLIATANQGSEATYESGFVIDKFPISRPNLTFSTLTVSNMSPEDSSIYLCSVASGTGANVLTFGAGSRLTVL.

The table lists this clonotype with a count of one. This sequence joins TRBV15 and TRBJ2-5, with D possibly TRBD2 on 6 matching bases. The V gene's germline CDR1 is LNHNV and CDR2 YYDKDF (reference sequence). This CDR3 has 13 residues. Trimming took off 8 bases at V and 3 bases at J, with 13 bases between the two ends. The CDR3, as DNA: TGTGCCACCCGGCGGGGAGATAAAGAGACCCAGTACTTC. Protein product: CATRRGDKETQYF.

CDR3 region: CSVREATNEKLFF. The CDR3 DNA reads TGCAGTGTCAGAGAGGCGACTAATGAAAAACTGTTTTTT. V usage is TRBV20-1 and J usage is TRBJ1-4, with unresolved D. The CDR3 is 13 residues long. Germline V gene sequence: CDR1 DFQATT, CDR2 SNEGSKA (reference sequence). V lost 7 bases and J lost 2, with 11 bases in between.

The chain is built from TRBV7-2 and TRBJ1-3; 8 bases are a match to TRBD1. V shed 5 bases and J 0 bases; nucleotides not matched to a gene: 3. The length of the CDR3 is 15 residues. Germline V gives CDR1 SGHTA, CDR2 FQGNSA. CDR3 region: CASSVDRVSGNTIYF. In DNA form, the CDR3 reads TGTGCCAGCAGCGTGGACAGGGTCTCTGGAAACACCATATATTTT.

This clonotype was detected only a few times. This rearrangement joins TRBV11-2 to TRBJ2-7; 7 bases are shared with TRBD2. After removal of 5 bases from V and 2 bases from J, the junction contained 9 bases not matched to a gene. This CDR3 comprises 15 residues. The germline CDR1 and CDR2 sequences are SGHAT and FQNNGV. The CDR3 bases are TGTGCCAGCAGCCGCCGACTAGCTGAAACCTACGAGCAGTACTTC. Protein: CASSRRLAETYEQYF.

This clonotype has a count of ten or more. The chain combines TRBV7-8 with TRBJ2-7; the D gene is possibly TRBD1 (5 bases). Trimming took off 5 bases at V and 0 bases at J, with 17 bases between the two ends. The V gene's germline CDR1 is SGHVS and CDR2 FQNEAQ. The CDR3 is 16 residues long. CDR3 DNA: TGTGCCAGCAGCCGTAGTTCAGGGTCCCTCTCCTACGAGCAGTACTTC. Translating gives CASSRSSGSLSYEQYF.

This clonotype appeared a single time. This chain connects TRBV7-9 to TRBJ2-3; D remains unclear. CDR1 SEHNR and CDR2 FQNEAQ come from the germline V gene (reference sequence). The CDR3 totals 14 residues. The V gene lost 4 bases and the J gene lost 1 base, with 9 bases spanning the gap. For the CDR3, the DNA is TGTGCCAGCAGCTCGGGCCACGGCACAGATACGCAGTATTTT. Encoded protein: CASSSGHGTDTQYF.

This clonotype has only a few counts. The CDR3 spells CASSPTSGITDTQYF. Written as DNA, the CDR3 is TGTGCCAGCTCACCAACTAGCGGGATAACAGATACGCAGTATTTT. The V and J genes are TRBV18 and TRBJ2-3, with 10 bases that match TRBD2. CDR1 is KGHSH, CDR2 LQKENI, per germline. With 2 bases clipped from V and 3 bases from J, the junction kept 2 bases outside the gene matches. The CDR3 contains 15 residues.

This chain uses TRBV6-1 with TRBJ2-7; D gene ambiguous. This CDR3 contains 16 residues. V lost 6 bases, J lost 0 bases, and 18 bases lay in between. The germline gives CDR1 MNHNS, CDR2 SASEGT. CDR3 loop: CASSWSPGGSSYEQYV. In DNA, the CDR3 is TGTGCCAGCAGCTGGTCCCCTGGCGGATCCTCCTACGAGCAGTACGTC.

CDR3 region: CASSPRDGGNTIYF. Written as DNA, the CDR3 is TGTGCCAGCAGCCCGCGGGACGGTGGAAACACCATATATTTT. The rearrangement uses TRBV7-2 and TRBJ1-3; weak D call: TRBD1 (5 bases). The germline V gene encodes CDR1 SGHTA and CDR2 FQGNSA. CDR3 length: 14 amino acids. V lost 5 bases and J lost 3, with 11 bases in between.

The chain employs TRBV3-1 and TRBJ2-6; TRBD2 might be the D (6 bases). This CDR3 has 15 amino acids. Germline loops: CDR1 LGHDT, CDR2 YNNKEL (reference sequence). Trimming stripped 6 bases from V and 2 bases from J, with 11 bases between. In DNA form, the CDR3 reads TGTGCCAGCAGTCCGAGACTAGCTGGGGCCAACGTCCTGACTTTC. This sequence encodes CASSPRLAGANVLTF.

The CDR3 region is CASGLGERNEAFF. The CDR3 DNA follows: TGTGCTAGTGGTTTAGGCGAGCGGAATGAAGCTTTCTTT. The V and J genes are TRBV12-5 and TRBJ1-1; no clear D gene. The V and J ends lost 3 bases and 7 bases respectively, with 12 bases between them. The germline gives CDR1 LGHNT, CDR2 FRNRAP. The CDR3 covers 13 residues.

A few counts support this clonotype. The gene calls are TRBV12-3 or TRBV12-4 and TRBJ2-7; the match to TRBD2 covers 10 bases. This CDR3 has 16 residues. Trimming took 2 bases from V and 3 from J; bases not matched to a gene: 7. In DNA form, the CDR3 reads TGTGCCAGCAGTTTACTGAGGACTAGCGGAAACTACGAGCAGTACTTC. Translated: CASSLLRTSGNYEQYF.

In regard to this clonotype: An end of the junction does not agree with germline; a read error may underlie this. This chain uses TRBV7-7 with TRBJ2-1; unclear D gene. The CDR3 is 13 amino acids. The V gene's germline CDR1 is SSHAT and CDR2 FNYEAQ (reference sequence). CDR3 nucleotide sequence: TGTGCTAGCAGCGCCAGACTTTACAATGAGCAGTTCTTC. Its protein product is CASSARLYNEQFF.

The chain has TRBV19 and TRBJ2-6; D is unclear. This CDR3 comprises 15 residues. Germline V gives CDR1 LNHDA, CDR2 SQIVND (reference sequence). V shed 7 bases and J shed 1 base, with 11 bases lying between them. The CDR3, as DNA: TGTGCCAGTAAGGTGGTGGGATCTGGGGCCAACGTCCTGACTTTC. It translates to CASKVVGSGANVLTF.

Only a few counts were recorded for this clonotype. This rearrangement joins TRBV20-1 to TRBJ2-3, with 7 bases aligning to TRBD2. Germline lookup yields CDR1 DFQATT and CDR2 SNEGSKA (reference sequence). J lost 5 bases, V lost 2 bases, and 7 bases had no gene match. The CDR3 is 14 residues long. CDR3 nucleotide sequence: TGCAGTGCTAGACAGGCGGGAGTTTTAGATACGCAGTATTTT. Its protein is CSARQAGVLDTQYF.

CDR3 loop: CASSFSRPEETQYF. DNA for the CDR3: TGTGCCAGCAGCTTTTCCAGACCAGAAGAGACCCAGTACTTC. This sequence joins TRBV11-3 and TRBJ2-5; D is ambiguous. CDR1 is SGHNT and CDR2 is YENEEA in the germline V gene. V was trimmed by 3 bases and J by 3 bases, leaving 11 bases between them. The CDR3 extends over 14 amino acids.

The rearrangement joins TRBV28 to TRBJ2-5; 15 positions agree with TRBD2. Germline loops: CDR1 MDHEN, CDR2 SYDVKM. J gave up 0 bases and V 8 bases, and 7 bases lay outside the gene matches. The CDR3 has 17 residues. The chain's CDR3 is CASRGLAGGPDQETQYF. Written as DNA, the CDR3 is TGTGCCAGCCGGGGACTAGCGGGAGGCCCAGACCAAGAGACCCAGTACTTC.

The chain is built from TRBV20-1 and TRBJ2-5; the D gene is possibly TRBD2 (7 bases). Trimming pared 0 bases from V and 5 bases from J, leaving 16 bases between. Germline lookup yields CDR1 DFQATT and CDR2 SNEGSKA (reference sequence). The CDR3 is made up of 15 amino acids. In DNA form, the CDR3 reads TGCAGTGCTAGAGATACAGGGAGGGGCGGGGAGACCCAGTACTTC. Residues: CSARDTGRGGETQYF.

This clonotype was recorded once. This chain joins TRBV7-6 and TRBJ2-1, with D unresolved. Germline V gene data show CDR1 as SGHVS and CDR2 as FNYEAQ. This CDR3 is 14 amino acids long. V was shortened by 3 bases and J by 2 bases, with 8 bases between the two germline ends. CDR3 sequence (DNA): TGTGCCAGCAGCTTCGAGACAACCTACAATGAGCAGTTCTTC. Translation gives CASSFETTYNEQFF.

The rearrangement uses TRBV7-8 and TRBJ1-1; the D gene is possibly TRBD1 (5 bases). Per the germline V gene, CDR1 is SGHVS and CDR2 is FQNEAQ. Trimming took off 3 bases at V and 8 bases at J, with 13 bases between the two ends. The CDR3 covers 13 residues. Here the CDR3 DNA reads TGTGCCAGCAGCTTTCAGGGAGGGCTGGAAGCTTTCTTT. Residues: CASSFQGGLEAFF.